This passage covers 13 T cell receptor beta chains from one sample sequenced in a study of vaccination effects on CD4 cells after COVID-19. Produced via immunoSEQ multiplex PCR; TCRdb's table is partial and in-frame only. In the table there are 15,000 to 20,000 clones, 76% of which are singletons. Their cognate antigens are unknown. Prior to sequencing, the ViraFEST assay stimulated PBMC with viral peptide pools, which expanded the antigen-specific CD4+ T cells. Following culture for about ten days, CD4+ T cells were isolated. PCR showed that the person got SARS-CoV-2 infection at some point between March and December 2020. Vaccination of participants consisted of two doses of either the BNT162b2 or mRNA-1273 vaccine. The sequences come from CD4+ T cells from PBMCs cultured with SARS-CoV-2 spike peptides, collected after COVID-19 vaccination. The receptors come from a human donor who had a prior SARS-CoV-2 infection.

The gene calls are TRBV25-1 and TRBJ1-1; 8 bases match TRBD1. This CDR3 is built from 14 residues. V lost 6 bases, J lost 4 bases, and 7 bases stayed unmatched. CDR1 MGHDK and CDR2 SYGVNS come from the germline V gene. Here the CDR3 reads CASSLTGAGTEAFF. CDR3 sequence (DNA): TGTGCCAGCAGCCTGACAGGGGCCGGCACTGAAGCTTTCTTT. The complete variable domain, with remaining parts taken from reference TRBV25-1 and TRBJ1-1, reads EADIYQTPRYLVIGTGKKITLECSQTMGHDKMYWYQQDPGMELHLIHYSYGVNSTEKGDLSSESTVSRIRTEHFPLTLESARPSHTSQYLCASSLTGAGTEAFFGQGTRLTVV.

In its sample, this clone is medium-sized (0.01 to 0.1%). This sequence joins TRBV4-3 and TRBJ2-3; TRBD1 is a possible D gene (5 bases). Germline assignment: CDR1 LGHNA and CDR2 YSLEER. Trimming shortened V by 0 bases and J by 5 bases, and 9 bases separated the two germline ends. The CDR3 sequence is 14 residues long. CDR3 in amino acids: CASSQEGRGDTQYF. As DNA, the CDR3 is TGCGCCAGCAGCCAAGAGGGGCGCGGAGATACGCAGTATTTT.

CDR3 loop: CASSARSGSSYNEQFF. In DNA, the CDR3 is TGTGCCAGCAGCGCACGTAGCGGGAGCTCCTACAATGAGCAGTTCTTC. The rearrangement joins TRBV9 to TRBJ2-1; TRBD2 matches at 9 bases. The CDR3 is made up of 16 amino acids. V dropped 3 bases and J dropped 0; count of bases not matched to a gene: 4. CDR1 SGDLS and CDR2 YYNGEE come from the germline V gene.

Only a few counts were recorded for this clone. V is TRBV11-2 and J is TRBJ1-4, with D unresolved. V shed 3 bases and J shed 8 bases, with 16 bases lying between them. This CDR3 spans 15 amino acids. Germline lookup yields CDR1 SGHAT and CDR2 FQNNGV. CDR3 nucleotides: TGTGCCAGCAGCTTTAACGGTATCTCGGAAGAAAAACTGTTTTTT. Protein product: CASSFNGISEEKLFF.

This chain uses TRBV12-3 or TRBV12-4 with TRBJ2-3; TRBD2 matches at 7 bases. Germline trimming cut 10 bases from V and 1 base from J; bases unmatched to any gene: 5. CDR3 length equals 13 residues. The CDR3 DNA reads as TGTGCCACGTCGGGAGGCCGCACAGATACGCAGTATTTT. Amino acids: CATSGGRTDTQYF.

V and J are TRBV18 and TRBJ2-5, with no clear D. In germline, CDR1 is KGHSH, CDR2 LQKENI. The germline V and J ends were trimmed by 4 bases and 5 bases, with 5 bases remaining between them. The CDR3 length is 11 residues. The CDR3 region has the DNA TGTGCCAGCTCACAAGGGGAGACCCAGTACTTC. Translating it yields CASSQGETQYF.

The chain joins TRBV4-2 to TRBJ2-7; no clear D. Germline assignment: CDR1 LGHNA and CDR2 YNFKEQ. Trimming left V 4 bases short and J 3 bases short, with 16 bases between. This CDR3 has 15 amino acids. The CDR3 nucleotides are TGTGCCAGCAGCCTCGGATCGGCTTTTGACTACGAGCAGTACTTC. Its protein product is CASSLGSAFDYEQYF.

The chain couples TRBV5-1 to TRBJ2-5; TRBD2 might be the D (5 bases). The germline CDR1 and CDR2 sequences are SGHRS and YFSETQ. The CDR3 is 16 residues long. V lost 2 bases to trimming and J lost 3 bases, with 17 bases between them. CDR3: CASSFGELTREETQYF. In nucleotides, the CDR3 is TGCGCCAGCAGCTTCGGGGAACTCACGAGAGAAGAGACCCAGTACTTC.

The V and J genes are TRBV7-2 and TRBJ1-1, with D unclear. Germline lookup yields CDR1 SGHTA and CDR2 FQGNSA. The CDR3 spans 14 residues. The V gene lost 5 bases and the J gene lost 4 bases, with 14 bases spanning the gap. Here the CDR3 reads CASSASLGSTEAFF. The CDR3 DNA sequence: TGTGCCAGCAGCGCCAGTCTGGGTAGCACTGAAGCTTTCTTT.

The chain uses TRBV5-1 and TRBJ1-1; D is undetermined. The CDR3 runs 13 residues. Between the trimmed V and J ends, which lost 2 bases and 0 bases, there was a span of 5 bases. Per the germline V gene, CDR1 is SGHRS and CDR2 is YFSETQ. The CDR3 nucleotides are TGCGCCAGCAGCTTTTCCGTGAACACTGAAGCTTTCTTT. This codes for CASSFSVNTEAFF.

J is TRBJ2-7 and V is TRBV19; the D gene could be TRBD1 or TRBD2 (5 bases each). V was pared by 6 bases and J by 3 bases, with 9 bases between. Germline CDR1 reads LNHDA; CDR2 reads SQIVND (reference sequence). This CDR3 contains 12 residues. CDR3 amino acids: CASSRDHYEQYF. CDR3 in DNA: TGTGCCAGTAGCCGGGACCACTACGAGCAGTACTTC.

V gene TRBV9 combines with J gene TRBJ2-3; D unclear. V gave up 3 bases and J gave up 0 bases, with 20 bases separating them. The CDR3 loop spans 18 amino acids. Germline CDR1 is SGDLS and CDR2 is YYNGEE. CDR3 amino acids: CASSASRGSSISTDTQYF. CDR3 nucleotides: TGTGCCAGCAGCGCCTCCCGTGGATCCTCGATTAGCACAGATACGCAGTATTTT.

In its sample, this clone was seen once. The V and J genes are TRBV5-1 and TRBJ2-5, with 8 positions matching TRBD2. Germline V lookup: CDR1 SGHRS, CDR2 YFSETQ. Trimming took 1 base from V and 2 from J; bases not matched to a gene: 7. The CDR3 runs 16 residues. CDR3 amino acids: CASSLYGSGDQETQYF. Here the CDR3 DNA reads TGCGCCAGCAGCTTGTACGGTAGCGGGGATCAAGAGACCCAGTACTTC. Drawing the rest from reference TRBV5-1 and TRBJ2-5, the complete variable domain is KAGVTQTPRYLIKTRGQQVTLSCSPISGHRSVSWYQQTPGQGLQFLFEYFSETQRNKGNFPGRFSGRQFSNSRSEMNVSTLELGDSALYLCASSLYGSGDQETQYFGPGTRLLVL.